These 32 T cell receptor beta chains were all obtained from the same sample, sequenced in a study of blood T cells in healthy people across ages. Next came a second PCR, run for about 7 to 12 cycles, which used a sample-barcoded 5' primer along with a J-beta primer mix. TCRdb ran MiXCR on the 5' RACE reads and lists one entry per CDR3 protein. Of roughly 800,000 distinct CDR3 sequences in the sample, approximately 35% are singletons; the top ten hold 10% to 15%. The specimen sequenced was blood. Source of these receptors: a man aged 18-30 years in good health.

The V gene is TRBV5-1, the J gene TRBJ1-2; no definite D call. The CDR3 runs to 16 residues. V was cut by 0 bases and J by 6 bases, with 18 bases left in between. CDR1 SGHRS and CDR2 YFSETQ come from the germline V gene. CDR3: CASSLEVFGILNGYTF. Written as DNA, the CDR3 is TGCGCCAGCAGCTTGGAAGTTTTTGGGATTCTTAATGGCTACACCTTC.

This clonotype was seen a handful of times. J is TRBJ1-1 and V is TRBV10-3; 7 bases agree with TRBD1. The CDR3 covers 14 residues. Germline CDR1 ENHRY, CDR2 SYGVKD. The ends lost 4 bases at V and 2 bases at J; junction bases unmatched: 4. In DNA, the CDR3 is TGTGCCATCAGTGGCCGGACAGGCAACACTGAAGCTTTCTTT. This codes for CAISGRTGNTEAFF.

Remarks on this clonotype: At one end, the junction sequence differs from germline, possibly due to a read error. The chain carries TRBV10-3 and TRBJ2-3; 9 nucleotides align to TRBD1. Germline V gene lookup returns CDR1 ENHRY and CDR2 SYGVKD. This CDR3 comprises 15 residues. CDR3 sequence: CPISAEQGAPDTQYF. CDR3 nucleotide sequence: TGTCCCATCAGTGCAGAACAGGGGGCCCCAGATACGCAGTATTTT.

This clonotype was counted at least ten times. The chain is built from TRBV4-1 and TRBJ1-6; TRBD1 matches 7 bases. There are 14 residues in the CDR3. Germline loops: CDR1 MGHRA, CDR2 YSYEKL. Germline trimming cut 9 bases from V and 5 bases from J; bases unmatched to any gene: 7. This CDR3 reads CASNTGANNSPLHF. CDR3 nucleotide sequence: TGCGCCAGTAATACAGGGGCTAATAATTCACCCCTCCACTTT.

This clonotype was seen a few times. The CDR3 loop is CASTPGENTEAFF. CDR3 DNA: TGCGCCAGCACCCCAGGGGAGAACACTGAAGCTTTCTTT. The J gene is TRBJ1-1, the V gene TRBV5-1, with D possibly being TRBD1 (6 bases). Germline lookup yields CDR1 SGHRS and CDR2 YFSETQ. The CDR3 extends over 13 amino acids. The V and J ends lost 6 bases and 1 base respectively, with 10 bases between them.

This clonotype was observed a handful of times. This chain connects TRBV3-1 to TRBJ1-2; D is unclear. Trimming pared 3 bases from V and 6 bases from J, leaving 11 bases between. Germline lookup yields CDR1 LGHDT and CDR2 YNNKEL (reference sequence). The CDR3 extends over 13 amino acids. DNA of the CDR3: TGTGCCAGCAGCCACGGCCCGTCGCATGGCTACACCTTC. It is translated as CASSHGPSHGYTF.

The sample holds a few counts of this clonotype. V usage is TRBV5-1 and J usage is TRBJ1-6; D gene uncertain. The CDR3 contains 15 residues. V was shortened by 4 bases and J by 9 bases, with 17 bases between the two germline ends. Germline lookup yields CDR1 SGHRS and CDR2 YFSETQ. This CDR3 reads CASSLSGDRGSPLHF. The DNA for the CDR3 is TGCGCCAGCAGCCTTTCCGGGGATCGAGGTTCACCCCTCCACTTT.

This clonotype was observed a few times. The chain carries TRBV28 and TRBJ2-7; D is possibly TRBD1 or TRBD2 (5 bases each). Per germline, CDR1 MDHEN and CDR2 SYDVKM. The V end lost 4 bases, the J end lost 1 base, and 26 bases lay between the germline ends. The CDR3 is made up of 19 amino acids. The CDR3 coding sequence is TGTGCCAGCAGTTCCCGATACCTGATCCGGGACCGCGGGTCCTACGAGCAGTACTTC. It encodes CASSSRYLIRDRGSYEQYF.

The chain carries TRBV4-1 and TRBJ1-6; D gene ambiguous. Deletions cut 1 base from V and 7 bases from J, with 20 bases between. Germline loops: CDR1 MGHRA, CDR2 YSYEKL. This CDR3 has 18 amino acids. The CDR3 here is CASSQGGDASARNSPLHF. The CDR3 DNA reads as TGCGCCAGCAGCCAAGGTGGGGATGCCTCGGCGCGGAATTCACCCCTCCACTTT.

The CDR3 is CASSVTGTGGADEQYF. The CDR3 DNA follows: TGTGCCAGCAGCGTAACGGGGACGGGGGGGGCCGATGAGCAGTACTTC. V usage is TRBV9 and J usage is TRBJ2-7; 8 positions agree with TRBD2. The CDR3 runs 16 residues. Germline V gene sequence: CDR1 SGDLS, CDR2 YYNGEE. J was trimmed by 7 bases and V by 1 base; bases with no gene match: 13.

Ten or more counts support this clonotype. The gene calls are TRBV6-2 or TRBV6-3 and TRBJ2-5; D remains ambiguous. V was shortened by 1 base and J by 5 bases, with 2 bases between the two germline ends. Germline CDR1 MNHEY, CDR2 SVGEGT. The CDR3 has 11 residues. The CDR3 reads CASSYYETQYF. The CDR3 nucleotides read TGTGCCAGCAGTTACTACGAGACCCAGTACTTC.

This clonotype appeared many times. For the CDR3, the DNA is TGTGCCAGCAGAAGACAGGGGGTTGATGGCTACACCTTC. Amino acids: CASRRQGVDGYTF. V usage is TRBV12-3 or TRBV12-4 and J usage is TRBJ1-2, with 9 bases that match TRBD1. V lost 6 bases, J lost 6 bases, and 5 bases stayed unmatched. The CDR3 is 13 residues long.

The chain is built from TRBV4-3 and TRBJ2-5; D perhaps matches TRBD2 (5 bases). CDR3 length: 17 residues. The germline V and J ends were trimmed by 0 bases and 11 bases, with 25 bases remaining between them. Germline V gene sequence: CDR1 LGHNA, CDR2 YSLEER. This CDR3 reads CASSQEPFGVSGNEQYF. CDR3 DNA: TGCGCCAGCAGCCAAGAACCCTTCGGGGTAAGCGGAAATGAGCAGTACTTC.

The chain couples TRBV20-1 to TRBJ1-6; 7 positions agree with TRBD1. The V segment lost 7 bases and the J segment 4 bases; nucleotides outside the gene matches: 10. CDR3 length: 15 amino acids. Germline lookup yields CDR1 DFQATT and CDR2 SNEGSKA (reference sequence). CDR3 nucleotide sequence: TGCAGTGACCGGGCCGGGACAGTGTATAATTCACCCCTCCACTTT. Amino acid sequence: CSDRAGTVYNSPLHF.

About this clonotype: At one of its ends the junction is not consistent with the germline gene, which may arise from a read error. V is TRBV7-2 and J is TRBJ2-7; D not certain. CDR3 length: 14 amino acids. The V gene's germline CDR1 is SGHTA and CDR2 FQGNSA. This CDR3 reads CASNLAFSENEQYF. CDR3 DNA: TGTGCCAGCAACTTAGCCTTTTCGGAGAATGAGCAGTACTTC.

This chain uses TRBV5-5 with TRBJ1-2; 7 nucleotides agree with TRBD1. The CDR3 covers 14 residues. Germline V gene sequence: CDR1 SGHKS, CDR2 YYEKEE (reference sequence). V gave up 1 base and J gave up 4 bases; unmatched junction bases: 4. The DNA for the CDR3 is TGTGCCAGCAGCTTGCGACAGGGAGGCTATGGCTACACCTTC. Translated, it gives CASSLRQGGYGYTF.

The V gene is TRBV30, the J gene TRBJ1-2, with no clear D. V lost 5 bases, J lost 1 base, and 5 bases lay in between. Germline lookup yields CDR1 GTSNPN and CDR2 SVGIG (reference sequence). The CDR3 length is 11 residues. The CDR3 is CAWGRNYGYTF. The CDR3 DNA reads as TGTGCCTGGGGTCGTAACTATGGCTACACCTTC.

The rearrangement links TRBV5-4 to TRBJ2-1; possible D gene TRBD2, 7 bases. TRBJ2-7 explains the end of the DNA better; the J call may be wrong. Per the germline V gene, CDR1 is SGHNT and CDR2 is YYREEE (reference sequence). This CDR3 contains 15 residues. This CDR3 is CASTSWGGTYNEQYF. The CDR3 bases are TGTGCCAGCACCTCATGGGGGGGCACTTACAATGAGCAGTACTTC.

This clonotype was seen repeatedly, ten times or more. The gene calls are TRBV7-2 and TRBJ2-1; a weak D match, TRBD2 (5 bases). The length of the CDR3 is 13 residues. Germline V CDR1 and CDR2: SGHTA, FQGNSA. Trimming removed 3 bases from V and 6 bases from J, with 9 bases in between. The CDR3 is CASSLLTSNEQFF. The CDR3 bases are TGTGCCAGCAGCTTGCTAACTAGCAATGAGCAGTTCTTC.

The gene calls are TRBV6-2 or TRBV6-3 and TRBJ1-1; TRBD1 is a possible D gene (6 bases). V shed 10 bases and J shed 1 base, with 22 bases lying between them. CDR1 is MNHEY, CDR2 SVGEGT, per germline. This CDR3 is built from 16 residues. CDR3 sequence reads: CAIKWTQGAGNTEAFF. The CDR3, as DNA: TGTGCCATCAAATGGACACAGGGCGCGGGGAACACTGAAGCTTTCTTT.

This chain joins TRBV20-1 and TRBJ1-2; 9 positions match TRBD1. Germline assignment: CDR1 DFQATT and CDR2 SNEGSKA (reference sequence). This CDR3 contains 16 residues. With 0 bases clipped from V and 4 bases from J, the junction kept 9 bases outside the gene matches. The CDR3, as DNA: TGCAGTGCTAGAGAAGCCGGGACAGGGCTCGGCTATGGCTACACCTTC. Translating it yields CSAREAGTGLGYGYTF.

The chain combines TRBV25-1 with TRBJ2-1, with 9 positions matching TRBD2. The ends lost 7 bases at V and 0 bases at J; junction bases unmatched: 7. Germline V gene sequence: CDR1 MGHDK, CDR2 SYGVNS. The CDR3 is 16 amino acids. CDR3 sequence (DNA): TGTGCCAGCACTGATCTTAGCGGGAGCTCCTACAATGAGCAGTTCTTC. This codes for CASTDLSGSSYNEQFF.

V is TRBV14 and J is TRBJ2-2; D ambiguous. Germline assignment: CDR1 SGHDN and CDR2 FVKESK. V shed 3 bases and J shed 4 bases, with 18 bases lying between them. The CDR3 is 17 residues long. The CDR3 bases are TGTGCCAGCAGCCAGGGCAGGCCTACGGATCGCACCGGGGAGCTGTTTTTT. Translating it yields CASSQGRPTDRTGELFF.

Regarding this clonotype: It may be a read error: a sequence one base away is much more abundant. The V call is TRBV4-3, the J call TRBJ2-1; D unclear. Trimming shortened V by 1 base and J by 13 bases, and 20 bases separated the two germline ends. This CDR3 has 15 amino acids. Germline V gene sequence: CDR1 LGHNA, CDR2 YSLEER. CDR3 sequence (DNA): TGCGCCAGCAGCCAAGCTTCCGGGCCTAGAGAGACCCAGTTCTTC. This gives the protein CASSQASGPRETQFF.

The CDR3 region is CSALTPGQGAGEQFF. For the CDR3, the DNA is TGCAGTGCTCTTACCCCGGGACAGGGGGCTGGTGAGCAGTTCTTC. The rearrangement links TRBV20-1 to TRBJ2-1; 12 bases agree with TRBD1. The CDR3 is made up of 15 amino acids. Trimming cost V 5 bases and J 9 bases; bases outside gene matches: 11. CDR1 is DFQATT, CDR2 SNEGSKA, per germline (reference sequence).

This clonotype appeared a few times. The V gene is TRBV12-3 or TRBV12-4, the J gene TRBJ1-4; D possibly corresponds to TRBD1 (6 bases). V lost 7 bases to trimming and J lost 3 bases, with 15 bases between them. The CDR3 contains 15 residues. CDR3 coding DNA: TGTGCCAGCACCCGGATGGGGGGGCCTAATGAAAAACTGTTTTTT. This codes for CASTRMGGPNEKLFF.

As concerns this clonotype: An end of the junction does not agree with germline; a read error may underlie this. This chain links TRBV6-2 or TRBV6-3 with TRBJ1-6; TRBD1 matches at 8 bases. There are 14 residues in the CDR3. The germline V gene has CDR1 MNHEY and CDR2 SVGEGT. CDR3 amino acids: CAGSRGTGGSPLHF. In DNA, the CDR3 is TGTGCCGGCAGCCGAGGGACAGGCGGTTCACCCCTCCACTTT.

The rearrangement links TRBV7-3 to TRBJ2-4; TRBD1 matches 8 bases. The DNA end is more similar to TRBJ2-7, so the J call may be wrong. CDR1 SGHTA and CDR2 FQGTGA come from the germline V gene. CDR3 length equals 14 residues. Here the CDR3 DNA reads TGTGCCAGCAGCGCGGTTGGACAGGGTGACGAGCAGTACTTC. The encoded protein is CASSAVGQGDEQYF.

This clonotype has only a few counts. The CDR3 nucleotides are TGCAGTGCCGGGAGTAGCGGGGGAAGCACAGATACGCAGTATTTT. Residues: CSAGSSGGSTDTQYF. The chain is built from TRBV20-1 and TRBJ2-3; 9 bases line up with TRBD2. Trimming at V came to 6 bases and at J to 0 bases, leaving 7 bases not matched to a gene. From germline, CDR1 is DFQATT and CDR2 SNEGSKA (reference sequence). CDR3 length: 15 amino acids.

The chain links TRBV9 to TRBJ1-4, with D possibly TRBD1 on 5 matching bases. V was trimmed by 4 bases and J by 8 bases, leaving 18 bases between them. Germline V gene sequence: CDR1 SGDLS, CDR2 YYNGEE. The CDR3 runs 15 residues. The CDR3 DNA follows: TGTGCCAGCAGCCCCCGGGGGTGGCCGGGAGAAAAACTGTTTTTT. Translating gives CASSPRGWPGEKLFF.

This clonotype was counted between two and nine times. In nucleotides, the CDR3 is TGCGCCAGCAGCTTGGGAATGCCTCGCGAAAAACTGTTTTTT. Amino acid sequence: CASSLGMPREKLFF. The chain joins TRBV5-1 to TRBJ1-4; D gene unclear. Germline CDR1 reads SGHRS; CDR2 reads YFSETQ. CDR3 length: 14 residues. V lost 0 bases and J lost 8, with 11 bases in between.

The chain uses TRBV20-1 and TRBJ1-2; 12 nucleotides agree with TRBD1. Germline-derived CDR1 and CDR2 are DFQATT and SNEGSKA (reference sequence). V lost 6 bases, J lost 8 bases, and 4 bases stayed unmatched. This CDR3 is 12 amino acids long. This CDR3 reads CSAWDRGLGYTF. CDR3 DNA: TGCAGTGCATGGGACAGGGGGCTAGGCTACACCTTC.